This record looks at one T cell receptor beta chain sequence and its context. Antigen: not known. This sample was included in a study of monozygotic twins with inflammatory bowel disease. The study's findings and limits: The analysis failed to separate different T cell subtypes. Healthy twins shared more clonotypes with others than IBD patients, most markedly active ones.

The CDR3 spans 16 residues. Germline lookup yields CDR1 LGHNA and CDR2 YSLEER. The input for each TCR library was approximately 4,000 ng of total RNA. Following a re-call of the 5' RACE reads, TCRdb has one entry per CDR3 protein and lacks DNA. The sample has 300,000 to 400,000 distinct CDR3 sequences. The genes are TRBV4-3 and TRBJ2-2; the D call from TCRdb, TRBD1, cannot be confirmed without DNA. The receptor's source is a human donor with ulcerative colitis or Crohn's disease, or a healthy co-twin of an affected twin (not recorded which). Input material: blood. This chain's CDR3 is CASSQVAGLNTGELFF.